This T cell receptor beta chain is from a study of shared clonotypes between healthy human individuals. Germline assignment: CDR1 SSHAT and CDR2 FNYEAQ (reference sequence). This CDR3 region has 15 residues. Germline trimming cut 5 bases from V and 6 bases from J; bases unmatched to any gene: 9. This was a deep-level run. Assay: immunoSEQ multiplex PCR; the TCRdb copy retains only in-frame clones and omits some. The sample includes over 2,000,000 clones, just under 95% of them seen just once. Terminally differentiated effector memory CD45RA+ cells were excluded by CCR7 positive selection of CD45RO-negative cells. The healthy adult donors were HIV-negative and reported no recent acute infections or vaccinations. Within Nashville, Tennessee resided all donors, each a Caucasian adult.

The gene calls are TRBV7-7 and TRBJ2-5, with 10 bases identical to TRBD2. The sample consisted of naive CD8+ T cells from PBMCs. This clonotype originated in a man aged 18 to 35 in good health. Some clones in this sample may be carry-over from other donors' samples. The DNA of the CDR3 is TGTGCCAGCAGCGAAGGACTAGCGGCGAAGCAGACCCAGTACTTC. Amino acids: CASSEGLAAKQTQYF.